This TCR beta chain is from a study of blood T cell repertoires in COVID-19. V gave up 11 bases and J gave up 6 bases, with 17 bases separating them. The CDR3 has 13 residues. Germline V CDR1 and CDR2: SGHNT, YENEEA. In the authors' workflow: The authors estimated nucleated cell counts from reference gene primer amplification. TCRdb's copy holds only in-frame clones and misses some; the assay was immunoSEQ multiplex PCR. D and trimming come from the DNA, and the V and J calls and clone size come from that table. This repertoire shows over 250,000 clones, around 90% found once; its top ten account for under 2.5%.

The receptor was isolated from a man in his fifties with acute or convalescent COVID-19. The chain links TRBV11-3 to TRBJ2-1; perhaps TRBD1 as D (5 bases). Sample: peripheral blood. CDR3 residues: CAGDSPPVNEQFF. The CDR3 DNA reads TGTGCCGGAGACAGTCCCCCGGTCAATGAGCAGTTCTTC.